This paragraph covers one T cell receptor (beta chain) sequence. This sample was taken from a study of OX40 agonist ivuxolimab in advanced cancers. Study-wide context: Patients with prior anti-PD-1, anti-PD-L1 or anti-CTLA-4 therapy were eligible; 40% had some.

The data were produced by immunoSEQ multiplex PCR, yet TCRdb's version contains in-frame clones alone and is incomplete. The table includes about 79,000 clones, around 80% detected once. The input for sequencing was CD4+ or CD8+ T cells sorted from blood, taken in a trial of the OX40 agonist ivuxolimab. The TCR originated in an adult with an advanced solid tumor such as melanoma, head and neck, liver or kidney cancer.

The CDR3 DNA follows: TGTGCCAGCAGCCTGACAGGGGGCGACAGGACCGGGGAGCTGTTTTTT. It is translated as CASSLTGGDRTGELFF. The rearrangement uses TRBV7-3 and TRBJ2-2; 10 nucleotides line up with TRBD1. The V segment lost 5 bases and the J segment 5 bases; nucleotides outside the gene matches: 8. The CDR3 contains 16 residues. CDR1 and CDR2 from the germline V gene are SGHTA and FQGTGA.